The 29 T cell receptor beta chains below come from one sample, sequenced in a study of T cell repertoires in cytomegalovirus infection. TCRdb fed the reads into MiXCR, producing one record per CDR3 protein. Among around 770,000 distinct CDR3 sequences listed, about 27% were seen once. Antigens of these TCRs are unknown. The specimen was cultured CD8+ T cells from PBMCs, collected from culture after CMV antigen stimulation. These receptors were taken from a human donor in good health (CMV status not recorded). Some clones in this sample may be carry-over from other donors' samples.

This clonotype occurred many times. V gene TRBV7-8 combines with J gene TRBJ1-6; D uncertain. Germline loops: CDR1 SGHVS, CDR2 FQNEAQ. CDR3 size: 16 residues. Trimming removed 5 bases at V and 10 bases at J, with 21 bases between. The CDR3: CASSQRSRAPGSPLHF. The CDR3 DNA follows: TGTGCCAGCAGCCAGAGATCCCGGGCCCCCGGATCACCCCTCCACTTT.

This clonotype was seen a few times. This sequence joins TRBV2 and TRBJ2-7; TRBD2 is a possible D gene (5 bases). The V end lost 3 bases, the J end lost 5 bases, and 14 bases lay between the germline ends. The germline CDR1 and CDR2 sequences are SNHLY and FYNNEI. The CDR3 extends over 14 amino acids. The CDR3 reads CASSDPGVGDEQYV. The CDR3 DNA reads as TGTGCCAGCAGTGACCCCGGGGTTGGGGACGAGCAGTACGTC.

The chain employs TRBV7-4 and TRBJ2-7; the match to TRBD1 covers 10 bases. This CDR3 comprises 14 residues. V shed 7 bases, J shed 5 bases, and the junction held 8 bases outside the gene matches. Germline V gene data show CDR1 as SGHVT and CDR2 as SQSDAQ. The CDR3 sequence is CASIPEGTGDEQYF. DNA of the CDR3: TGTGCCAGCATCCCCGAGGGGACAGGGGACGAGCAGTACTTC.

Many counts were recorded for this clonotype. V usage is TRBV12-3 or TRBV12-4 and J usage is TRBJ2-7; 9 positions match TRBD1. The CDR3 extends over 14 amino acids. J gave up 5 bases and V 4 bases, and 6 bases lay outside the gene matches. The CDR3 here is CASSWTGDRDEQYV. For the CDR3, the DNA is TGTGCCAGCAGTTGGACAGGGGATCGGGACGAGCAGTACGTC.

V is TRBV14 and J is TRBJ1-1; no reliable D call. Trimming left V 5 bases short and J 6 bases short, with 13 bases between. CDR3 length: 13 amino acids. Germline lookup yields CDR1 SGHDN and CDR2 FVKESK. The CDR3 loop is CASSSLGKAEAFF. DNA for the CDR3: TGTGCCAGCAGCTCCCTGGGCAAGGCTGAAGCTTTCTTT.

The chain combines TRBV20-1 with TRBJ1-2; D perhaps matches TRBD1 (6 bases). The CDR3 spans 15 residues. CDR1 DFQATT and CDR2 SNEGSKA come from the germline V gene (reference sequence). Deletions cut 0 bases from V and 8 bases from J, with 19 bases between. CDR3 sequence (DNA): TGCAGTGCTAGAGATCGGGAGCAGGGGTTTTGGGGCTACACCTTC. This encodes CSARDREQGFWGYTF.

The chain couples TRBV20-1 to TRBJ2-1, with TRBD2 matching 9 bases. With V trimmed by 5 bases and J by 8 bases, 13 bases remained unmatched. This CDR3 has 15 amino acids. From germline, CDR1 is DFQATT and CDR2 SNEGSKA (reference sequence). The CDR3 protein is CSASPRAGGLDEQFF. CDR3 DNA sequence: TGCAGTGCTTCCCCTCGGGCGGGGGGGCTGGATGAGCAGTTCTTC.

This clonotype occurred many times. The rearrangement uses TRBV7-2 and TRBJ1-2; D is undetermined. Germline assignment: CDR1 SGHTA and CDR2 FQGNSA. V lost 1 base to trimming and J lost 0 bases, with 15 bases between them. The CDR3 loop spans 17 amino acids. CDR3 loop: CASSLVAGGLPNYGYTF. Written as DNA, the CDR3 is TGTGCCAGCAGCTTAGTAGCTGGAGGCTTACCTAACTATGGCTACACCTTC.

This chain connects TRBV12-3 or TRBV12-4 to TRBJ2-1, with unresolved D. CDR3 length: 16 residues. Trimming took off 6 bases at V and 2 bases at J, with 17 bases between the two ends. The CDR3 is CASSTQYETPYNEQFF. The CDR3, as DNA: TGTGCCAGCAGCACCCAGTATGAAACGCCCTACAATGAGCAGTTCTTC.

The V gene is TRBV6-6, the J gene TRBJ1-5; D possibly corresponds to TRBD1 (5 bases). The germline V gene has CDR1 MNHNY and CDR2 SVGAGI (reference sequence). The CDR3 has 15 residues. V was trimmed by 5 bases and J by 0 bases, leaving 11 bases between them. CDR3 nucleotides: TGTGCCAGCAGTAAACTACAGGATAGCAATCAGCCCCAGCATTTT. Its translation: CASSKLQDSNQPQHF.

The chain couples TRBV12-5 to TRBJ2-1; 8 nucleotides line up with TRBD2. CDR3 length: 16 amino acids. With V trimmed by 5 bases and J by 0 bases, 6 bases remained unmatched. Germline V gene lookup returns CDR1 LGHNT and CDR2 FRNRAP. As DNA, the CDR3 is TGTGCTAGTGGTAAGACTAGCGCGAGCTCCTACAATGAGCAGTTCTTC. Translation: CASGKTSASSYNEQFF.

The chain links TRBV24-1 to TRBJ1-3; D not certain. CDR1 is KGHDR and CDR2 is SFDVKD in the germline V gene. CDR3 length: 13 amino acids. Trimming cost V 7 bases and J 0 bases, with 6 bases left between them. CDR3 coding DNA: TGTGCCACCAGGGGATCCTCTGGAAACACCATATATTTT. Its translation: CATRGSSGNTIYF.

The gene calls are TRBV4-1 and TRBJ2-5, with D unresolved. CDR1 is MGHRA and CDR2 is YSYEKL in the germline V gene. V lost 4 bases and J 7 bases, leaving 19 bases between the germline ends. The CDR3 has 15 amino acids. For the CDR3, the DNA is TGCGCCAGCAGCCCCACCTCGGAACTGTTGGGGACCCAGTACTTC. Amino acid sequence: CASSPTSELLGTQYF.

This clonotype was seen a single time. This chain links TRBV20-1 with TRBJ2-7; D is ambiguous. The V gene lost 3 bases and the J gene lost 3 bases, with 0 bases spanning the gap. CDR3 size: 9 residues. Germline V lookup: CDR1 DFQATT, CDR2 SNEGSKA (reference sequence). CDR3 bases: TGCAGTGCTAGCTACGAGCAGTACTTC. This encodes CSASYEQYF.

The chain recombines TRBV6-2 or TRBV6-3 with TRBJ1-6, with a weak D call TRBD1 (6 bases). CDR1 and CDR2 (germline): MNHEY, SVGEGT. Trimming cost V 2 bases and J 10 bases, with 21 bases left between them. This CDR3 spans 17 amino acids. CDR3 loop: CASSYLYREKGESPLHF. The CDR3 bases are TGTGCCAGCAGTTACCTCTACAGGGAGAAGGGAGAATCACCCCTCCACTTT.

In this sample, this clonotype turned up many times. CDR3 coding DNA: TGTGCCAGCAGCCCCCCGCGATCCTACAATGAGCAGTTCTTC. Its protein is CASSPPRSYNEQFF. The chain links TRBV7-8 to TRBJ2-1; D is uncertain. This CDR3 is built from 14 residues. Per the germline V gene, CDR1 is SGHVS and CDR2 is FQNEAQ. Between the trimmed V and J ends, which lost 5 bases and 1 base, there was a span of 9 bases.

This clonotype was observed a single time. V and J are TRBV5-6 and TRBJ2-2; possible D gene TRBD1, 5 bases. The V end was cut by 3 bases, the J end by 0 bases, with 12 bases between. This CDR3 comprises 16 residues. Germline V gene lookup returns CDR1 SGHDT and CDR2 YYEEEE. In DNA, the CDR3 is TGTGCCAGCAGCTCTTGGGCGGACACGAACACCGGGGAGCTGTTTTTT. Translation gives CASSSWADTNTGELFF.

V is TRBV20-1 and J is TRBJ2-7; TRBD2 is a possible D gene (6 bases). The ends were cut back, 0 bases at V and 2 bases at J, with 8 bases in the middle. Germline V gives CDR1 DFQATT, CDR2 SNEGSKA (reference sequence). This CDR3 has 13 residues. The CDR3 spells CSARDGRTYEQYV. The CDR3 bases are TGCAGTGCTAGAGATGGGAGGACCTACGAGCAGTACGTC.

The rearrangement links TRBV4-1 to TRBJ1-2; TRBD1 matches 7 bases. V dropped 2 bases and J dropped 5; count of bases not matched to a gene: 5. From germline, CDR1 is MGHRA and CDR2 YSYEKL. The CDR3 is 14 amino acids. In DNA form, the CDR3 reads TGCGCCAGCAGCCAATCGACAGGGACATATGGCTACACCTTC. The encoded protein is CASSQSTGTYGYTF.

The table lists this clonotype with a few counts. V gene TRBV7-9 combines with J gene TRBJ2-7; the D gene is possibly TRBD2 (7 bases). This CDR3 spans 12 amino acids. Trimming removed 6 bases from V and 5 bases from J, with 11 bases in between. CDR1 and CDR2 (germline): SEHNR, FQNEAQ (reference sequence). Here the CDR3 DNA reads TGTGCCAGCAGAGGGAGGGGGAACGAGCAGTACTTC. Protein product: CASRGRGNEQYF. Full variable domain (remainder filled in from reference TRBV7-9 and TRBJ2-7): DTGVSQNPRHKITKRGQNVTFRCDPISEHNRLYWYRQTLGQGPEFLTYFQNEAQLEKSRLLSDRFSAERPKGSFSTLEIQRTEQGDSAMYLCASRGRGNEQYFGPGTRLTVT.

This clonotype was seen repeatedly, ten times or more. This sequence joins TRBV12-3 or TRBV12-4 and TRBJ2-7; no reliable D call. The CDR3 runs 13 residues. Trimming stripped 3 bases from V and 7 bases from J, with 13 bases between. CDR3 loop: CASSFSPSLEQYV. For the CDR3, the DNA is TGTGCCAGCAGTTTCAGCCCTTCACTGGAGCAGTACGTC.

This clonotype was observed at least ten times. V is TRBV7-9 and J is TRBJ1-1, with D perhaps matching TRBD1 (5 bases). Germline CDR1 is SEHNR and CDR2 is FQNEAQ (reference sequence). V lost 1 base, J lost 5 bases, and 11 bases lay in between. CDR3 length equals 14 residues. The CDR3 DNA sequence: TGTGCCAGCAGCTTAGTAGAGGGGCCGACTGAAGCTTTCTTT. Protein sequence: CASSLVEGPTEAFF.

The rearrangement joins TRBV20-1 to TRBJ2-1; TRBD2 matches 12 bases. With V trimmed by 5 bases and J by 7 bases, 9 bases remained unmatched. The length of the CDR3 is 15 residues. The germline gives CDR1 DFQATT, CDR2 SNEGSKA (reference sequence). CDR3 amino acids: CSAPTSGGRWNEQFF. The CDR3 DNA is TGCAGTGCTCCGACTAGCGGGGGCAGGTGGAATGAGCAGTTCTTC.

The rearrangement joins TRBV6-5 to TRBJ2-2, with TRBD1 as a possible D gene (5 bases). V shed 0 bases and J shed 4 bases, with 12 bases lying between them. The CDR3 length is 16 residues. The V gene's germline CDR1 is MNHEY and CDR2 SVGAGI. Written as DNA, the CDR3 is TGTGCCAGCAGTTACTCTTGGGGCCTCCTCACCGGGGAGCTGTTTTTT. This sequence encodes CASSYSWGLLTGELFF.

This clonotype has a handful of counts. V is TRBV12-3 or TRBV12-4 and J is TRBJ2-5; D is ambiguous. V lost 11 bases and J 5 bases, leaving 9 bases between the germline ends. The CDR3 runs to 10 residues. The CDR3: CASQGETQYF. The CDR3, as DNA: TGTGCCTCTCAAGGGGAGACCCAGTACTTC.

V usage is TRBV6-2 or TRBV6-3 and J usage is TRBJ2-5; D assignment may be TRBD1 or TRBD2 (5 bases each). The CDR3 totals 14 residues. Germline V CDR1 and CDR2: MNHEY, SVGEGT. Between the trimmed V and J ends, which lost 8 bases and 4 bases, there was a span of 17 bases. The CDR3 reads CASFPGRQRETQYF. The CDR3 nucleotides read TGTGCCAGCTTTCCGGGACGTCAACGAGAGACCCAGTACTTC.

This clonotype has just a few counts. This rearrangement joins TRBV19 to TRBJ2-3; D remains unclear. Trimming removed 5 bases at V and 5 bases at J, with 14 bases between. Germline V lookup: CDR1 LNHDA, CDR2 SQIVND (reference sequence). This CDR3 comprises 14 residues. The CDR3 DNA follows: TGTGCCAGTAGTCGGCTAGTCCTGGGAGATACGCAGTATTTT. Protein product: CASSRLVLGDTQYF.

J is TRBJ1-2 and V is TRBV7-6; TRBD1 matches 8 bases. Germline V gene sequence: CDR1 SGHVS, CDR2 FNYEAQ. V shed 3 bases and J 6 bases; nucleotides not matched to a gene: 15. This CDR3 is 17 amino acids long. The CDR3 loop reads CASSLSPGQVLTHGYTF. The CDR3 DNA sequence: TGTGCCAGCAGCTTGAGCCCGGGACAGGTTCTTACCCATGGCTACACCTTC.

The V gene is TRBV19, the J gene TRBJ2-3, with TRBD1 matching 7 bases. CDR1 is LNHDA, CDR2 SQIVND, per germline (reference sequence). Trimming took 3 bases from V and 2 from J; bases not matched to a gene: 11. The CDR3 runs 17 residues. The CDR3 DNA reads TGTGCCAGTAGTATCGAACCGGACAGGCCAAACACAGATACGCAGTATTTT. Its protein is CASSIEPDRPNTDTQYF. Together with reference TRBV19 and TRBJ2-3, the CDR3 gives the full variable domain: DGGITQSPKYLFRKEGQNVTLSCEQNLNHDAMYWYRQDPGQGLRLIYYSQIVNDFQKGDIAEGYSVSREKKESFPLTVTSAQKNPTAFYLCASSIEPDRPNTDTQYFGPGTRLTVL.